The 6 T cell receptor beta chains listed next were all sequenced from one sample in a study of cytomegalovirus exposure and HLA in healthy donors. The PCR made use of 60 Vbeta and 13 Jbeta primers. The method was immunoSEQ multiplex PCR; TCRdb's version includes in-frame clones alone and lacks a portion of them. The sample lists 140,000 or so clones; roughly 85% were seen once. The sample comprised PBMCs. These receptors came from a woman under 40 in good health and CMV-seronegative.

The V gene is TRBV7-2, the J gene TRBJ2-7, with TRBD1 matching 7 bases. The junction had 4 bases not matched to a gene; V was cut back by 1 base and J by 1 base. Germline V gives CDR1 SGHTA, CDR2 FQGNSA. The CDR3 extends over 15 amino acids. CDR3 nucleotides: TGTGCCAGCAGCTTAGAAAGGGGGCAGTCCTACGAGCAGTACTTC. Its protein product is CASSLERGQSYEQYF.

The gene calls are TRBV5-1 and TRBJ2-7; TRBD2 matches at 8 bases. Trimming cost V 0 bases and J 3 bases; bases outside gene matches: 8. The CDR3 is 16 residues long. Germline V gene lookup returns CDR1 SGHRS and CDR2 YFSETQ. The CDR3 here is CASSLGQRGTRYEQYF. CDR3 DNA: TGCGCCAGCAGCTTGGGCCAGCGGGGGACCCGCTACGAGCAGTACTTC.

The V and J genes are TRBV5-1 and TRBJ1-4; TRBD1 is a possible D gene (6 bases). The CDR3 length is 14 residues. The germline V and J ends were trimmed by 4 bases and 5 bases, with 12 bases remaining between them. Per the germline V gene, CDR1 is SGHRS and CDR2 is YFSETQ. The CDR3 nucleotides read TGCGCCAGCAGCCCACAGGGTAGGAATGAAAAACTGTTTTTT. Translating it yields CASSPQGRNEKLFF.

This chain connects TRBV5-4 to TRBJ1-2; D not resolved. The V gene's germline CDR1 is SGHNT and CDR2 YYREEE (reference sequence). The CDR3 covers 15 residues. Trimming removed 2 bases from V and 2 bases from J, with 13 bases in between. The CDR3 bases are TGTGCCAGCAGCTTACAGATAACCGCGAACTATGGCTACACCTTC. Translation: CASSLQITANYGYTF.

The V gene is TRBV9, the J gene TRBJ2-7; D is ambiguous. With 3 bases removed from V and 1 base from J, the gap between germline ends came to 11 bases. CDR3 length equals 14 residues. Germline assignment: CDR1 SGDLS and CDR2 YYNGEE. The CDR3 loop reads CASSASAQSYEQYF. For the CDR3, the DNA is TGTGCCAGCAGCGCCAGCGCTCAATCCTACGAGCAGTACTTC.

The chain recombines TRBV12-5 with TRBJ2-3; no clear D gene. V shed 2 bases and J shed 7 bases, with 4 bases lying between them. CDR3 length: 11 amino acids. CDR1 and CDR2 from the germline V gene are LGHNT and FRNRAP. The CDR3 DNA reads as TGTGCTAGTGGTTTGCAAAATACGCAGTATTTT. This sequence encodes CASGLQNTQYF.